This T cell receptor (beta chain) was identified in a study of blood T cell repertoires in COVID-19. To note about this clone: One junction end disagrees with the germline gene, perhaps due to a read error.

The CDR3 is 13 amino acids. Germline values: CDR1 PRHDT, CDR2 FYEKMQ (reference sequence). Data came from immunoSEQ multiplex PCR; TCRdb stores just in-frame clones and leaves some out. The table includes over 80,000 clones, approximately 86% detected once. The source of this sequence is a man older than 75 with active or convalescent COVID-19. The chain carries TRBV13 and TRBJ2-4, with D hard to call. Sequencing was carried out using peripheral blood. This CDR3 reads CASTLGRRNIQYF. CDR3 DNA: TGTGCCAGCACCTTAGGCCGGAGAAACATTCAGTACTTC.